Shown below are 2 T cell receptor beta chains from a single sample sequenced in a study of T cells in Graves' hyperthyroidism and ophthalmopathy. Amplification yielded TCR beta CDR3 regions, with RNA transcripts as the source. The HTBI primer set drove a first-round RT-PCR of the TCR CDR3. TCRdb used MiXCR to reprocess the multiplex PCR reads, holding one entry per CDR3 protein. The sample comprises about 540,000 distinct CDR3 sequences, under 60% of which are singletons, and around 8% rests with the top ten. The sample consisted of peripheral blood or thyroid tissue (not recorded which). The source is a woman aged 18-29 years with Graves' hyperthyroidism.

This clonotype was counted many times. The CDR3, as DNA: TGTGCCAGCAGTGAATTACCAGGCCCCTACGAGCAGTACTTC. Translating gives CASSELPGPYEQYF. The V call is TRBV6-1, the J call TRBJ2-7; the D is unclear. Germline CDR1 is MNHNS and CDR2 is SASEGT. This CDR3 comprises 14 residues. With 2 bases removed from V and 2 bases from J, the gap between germline ends came to 10 bases.

This clonotype was detected many times. The chain couples TRBV12-3 or TRBV12-4 to TRBJ2-5; D remains ambiguous. V was clipped by 3 bases and J by 5 bases, with 10 bases between them. The CDR3 consists of 13 residues. The CDR3 DNA is TGTGCCAGCAGTTTTACGGTGCTGGAGACCCAGTACTTC. It yields the protein CASSFTVLETQYF.